The 3 T cell receptor beta chains reported below all come from one sample, sequenced in a study of shared clonotypes between healthy human individuals. Produced via immunoSEQ multiplex PCR; TCRdb's table is partial and in-frame only. Of roughly 2.5 million clones in the sample, roughly 92% are singletons; the top ten hold about 0.13%. The sample taken for sequencing was naive CD4+ T cells sorted from blood. Subset indicated: CD45RA+ positively selected. Receptors were obtained from a man between 18 and 29 years old in good health.

The V and J genes are TRBV5-5 and TRBJ2-2; no reliable D call. Germline CDR1 and CDR2: SGHKS and YYEKEE (reference sequence). CDR3 length: 11 residues. V was pared by 4 bases and J by 3 bases, with 1 base between. The CDR3: CASSHTGELFF. The CDR3 DNA reads as TGTGCCAGCAGCCACACCGGGGAGCTGTTTTTT.

V is TRBV5-4 and J is TRBJ2-3, with D possibly called TRBD1 or TRBD2 (5 bases each). V was shortened by 3 bases and J by 2 bases, with 16 bases between the two germline ends. The CDR3 runs to 16 residues. Germline V gives CDR1 SGHNT, CDR2 YYREEE (reference sequence). The CDR3 is CASSSRDQPPTDTQYF. In DNA, the CDR3 is TGTGCCAGCAGCTCCCGGGACCAACCACCCACAGATACGCAGTATTTT.

Of note for this clone: At one of its ends the junction is not consistent with the germline gene, which may arise from a read error. V and J are TRBV7-7 and TRBJ2-7; no clear D. The germline gives CDR1 SSHAT, CDR2 FNYEAQ (reference sequence). This CDR3 is built from 16 residues. The CDR3 sequence is CASSLAGPYTGYEQYF. DNA for the CDR3: TGTGCTAGCAGCTTGGCCGGGCCTTATACCGGATACGAGCAGTACTTC. The complete variable domain, with remaining parts taken from reference TRBV7-7 and TRBJ2-7, reads GAGVSQSPRYKVTKRGQDVTLRCDPISSHATLYWYQQALGQGPEFLTYFNYEAQPDKSGLPSDRFSAERPEGSISTLTIQRTEQRDSAMYRCASSLAGPYTGYEQYFGPGTRLTVT.